This section outlines one TCR beta chain sequence together with its context. Its specificity is unknown. These data come from a study of T cells in Graves' hyperthyroidism and ophthalmopathy. Study-level results: Classification by a 13 V-J model distinguished ophthalmopathy from stable hyperthyroidism.

Germline CDR1 reads MNHEY; CDR2 reads SMNVEV (reference sequence). The CDR3 covers 15 residues. With 6 bases removed from V and 4 bases from J, the gap between germline ends came to 16 bases. Ophthalmopathy cases scored 3 or more on the Clinical Activity Score and 4 or more on NOSPECS grade, with duration below 3 months. Each diagnosis was grounded in clinical symptoms, serum thyroxine and TRAb, thyroid ultrasound, and orbital computed tomography. Researchers amplified the TCR beta CDR3 regions from RNA transcripts. Using the HTBI primer set, a first-round RT-PCR was run on the TCR CDR3. One entry per CDR3 protein, called by TCRdb with MiXCR from the multiplex PCR reads. The sample includes hundreds of thousands of distinct CDR3 sequences, about 20% of them seen just once.

The sequence was collected from a man aged 25 to 40 with Graves' ophthalmopathy. The chain is built from TRBV27 and TRBJ2-1; no firm D call. The sequencing input was blood. CDR3 sequence reads: CASSPDWKPYNEQFF. Written as DNA, the CDR3 is TGTGCCAGCAGCCCAGACTGGAAACCGTACAATGAGCAGTTCTTC.